This record covers a single T cell receptor beta chain. Its antigen remains unknown. Every isolated RNA sample was fully reverse transcribed, so sequencing captured expressed TCRB transcripts. Naive, central memory and regulatory T cell samples produced a mean of roughly 3.8 million reads. Assay: immunoSEQ multiplex PCR; the TCRdb copy retains only in-frame clones and omits some. The repertoire includes approximately 380,000 clones, around 15% of them detected once, and around 0.02% sits in the top ten. The V end was cut by 4 bases, the J end by 0 bases, with 13 bases between. From germline, CDR1 is SGHRS and CDR2 YFSETQ. This CDR3 comprises 15 residues. CD45RO/CCR7/CD25/CD127/CD95/CD27 separated CD4+ naive, central memory, regulatory and stem cell-like memory cells by sorting. The data were obtained in a study of beta chain features in type 1 diabetes. Study-level results: A pattern of fewer insertions and more deletions at VDJ junctions was seen in type 1 diabetes patients. Sequencing used cDNA, and cells with high TCR expression could therefore be over-represented.

The origin of this receptor is a woman aged 18-30 years in good health. The sequencing sample was made of naive CD4+ T cells from blood. This sequence joins TRBV5-1 and TRBJ1-2; D unclear. CDR3 region: CASSPAGSPNYGYTF. CDR3 in DNA: TGCGCCAGCAGCCCCGCCGGGTCACCTAACTATGGCTACACCTTC.